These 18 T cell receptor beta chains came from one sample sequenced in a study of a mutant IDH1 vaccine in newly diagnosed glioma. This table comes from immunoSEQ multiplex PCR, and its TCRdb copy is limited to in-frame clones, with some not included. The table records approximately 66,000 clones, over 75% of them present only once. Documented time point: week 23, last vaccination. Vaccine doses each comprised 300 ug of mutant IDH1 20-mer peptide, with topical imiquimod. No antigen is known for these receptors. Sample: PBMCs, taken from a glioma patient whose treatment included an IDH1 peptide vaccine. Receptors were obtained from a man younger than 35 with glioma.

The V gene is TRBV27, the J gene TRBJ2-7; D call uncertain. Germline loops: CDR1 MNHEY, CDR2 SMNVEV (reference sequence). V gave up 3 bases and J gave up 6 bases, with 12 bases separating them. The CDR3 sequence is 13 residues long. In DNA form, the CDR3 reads TGTGCCAGCAGTTTGGAGAGATGGGGCGAGCAGTACTTC. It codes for CASSLERWGEQYF.

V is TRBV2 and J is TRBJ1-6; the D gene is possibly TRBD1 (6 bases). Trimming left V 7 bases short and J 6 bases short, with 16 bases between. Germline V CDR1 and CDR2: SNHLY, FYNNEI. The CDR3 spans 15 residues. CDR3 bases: TGTGCCAGCACCCCTAGGGGGGGTTTTAATTCACCCCTCCACTTT. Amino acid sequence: CASTPRGGFNSPLHF.

Here the CDR3 DNA reads TGCGCCAGCCGCCACCCTGGAAACACCATATATTTT. Translation: CASRHPGNTIYF. The chain couples TRBV5-1 to TRBJ1-3; D remains unclear. This CDR3 is 12 amino acids long. Germline V lookup: CDR1 SGHRS, CDR2 YFSETQ. V shed 7 bases and J shed 2 bases, with 7 bases lying between them.

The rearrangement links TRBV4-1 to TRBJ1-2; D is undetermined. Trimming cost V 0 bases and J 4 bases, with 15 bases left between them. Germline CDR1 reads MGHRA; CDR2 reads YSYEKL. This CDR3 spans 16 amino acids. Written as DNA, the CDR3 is TGCGCCAGCAGCCAAGAAAGGGCCCTGCAGAGCTATGGCTACACCTTC. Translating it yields CASSQERALQSYGYTF.

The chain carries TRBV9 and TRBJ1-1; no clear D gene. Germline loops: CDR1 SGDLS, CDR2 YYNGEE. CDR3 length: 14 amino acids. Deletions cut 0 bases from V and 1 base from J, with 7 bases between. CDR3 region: CASSVVGGNTEAFF. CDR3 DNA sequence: TGTGCCAGCAGCGTAGTTGGTGGGAACACTGAAGCTTTCTTT.

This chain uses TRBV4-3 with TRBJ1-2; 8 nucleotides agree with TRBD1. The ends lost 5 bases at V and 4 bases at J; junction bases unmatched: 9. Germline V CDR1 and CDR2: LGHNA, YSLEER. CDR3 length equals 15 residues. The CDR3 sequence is CASSKSRQGIYGYTF. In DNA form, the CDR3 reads TGCGCCAGCAGCAAAAGCCGACAGGGGATCTATGGCTACACCTTC.

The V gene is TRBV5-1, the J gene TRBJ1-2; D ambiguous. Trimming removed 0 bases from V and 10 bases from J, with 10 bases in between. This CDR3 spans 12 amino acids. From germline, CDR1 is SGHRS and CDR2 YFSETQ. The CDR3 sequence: CASSLEGSDYTF. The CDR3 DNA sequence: TGCGCCAGCAGCTTGGAGGGCAGTGACTACACCTTC.

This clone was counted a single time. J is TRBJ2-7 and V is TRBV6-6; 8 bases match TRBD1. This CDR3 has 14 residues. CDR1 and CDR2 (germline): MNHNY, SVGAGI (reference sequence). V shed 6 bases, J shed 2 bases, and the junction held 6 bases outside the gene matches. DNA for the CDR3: TGTGCCAGCAGCGGGACAGGTCCAACCTACGAGCAGTACTTC. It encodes CASSGTGPTYEQYF.

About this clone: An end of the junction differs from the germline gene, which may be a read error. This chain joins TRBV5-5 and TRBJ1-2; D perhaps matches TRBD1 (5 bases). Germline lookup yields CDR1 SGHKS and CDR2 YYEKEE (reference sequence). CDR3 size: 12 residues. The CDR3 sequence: CASSVRGGGYTF. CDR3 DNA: TGCGCCAGCAGCGTACGGGGCGGGGGCTACACCTTC.

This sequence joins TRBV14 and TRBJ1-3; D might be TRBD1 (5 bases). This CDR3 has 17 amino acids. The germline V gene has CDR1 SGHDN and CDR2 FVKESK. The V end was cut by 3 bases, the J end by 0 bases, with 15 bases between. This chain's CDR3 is CASSQGVFSYSGNTIYF. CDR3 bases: TGTGCCAGCAGCCAGGGGGTCTTTTCGTACTCTGGAAACACCATATATTTT.

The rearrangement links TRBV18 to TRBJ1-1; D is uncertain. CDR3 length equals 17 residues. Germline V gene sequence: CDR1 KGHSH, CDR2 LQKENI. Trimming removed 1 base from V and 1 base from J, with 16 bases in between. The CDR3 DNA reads TGTGCCAGCTCACCACTTCCCAGAGGTGCGACGAACACTGAAGCTTTCTTT. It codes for CASSPLPRGATNTEAFF.

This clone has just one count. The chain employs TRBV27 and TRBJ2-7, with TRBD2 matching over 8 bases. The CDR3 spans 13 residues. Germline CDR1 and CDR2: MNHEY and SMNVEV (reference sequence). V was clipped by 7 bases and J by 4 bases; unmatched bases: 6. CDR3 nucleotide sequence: TGTGCCAGCACCCCAGGCGGGGGGTACGAGCAGTACTTC. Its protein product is CASTPGGGYEQYF.

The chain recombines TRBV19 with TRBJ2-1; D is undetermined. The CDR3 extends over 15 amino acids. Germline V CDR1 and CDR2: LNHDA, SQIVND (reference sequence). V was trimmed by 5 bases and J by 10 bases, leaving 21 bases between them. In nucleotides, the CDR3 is TGTGCCAGTAGTCTGGACCCCAGACTTCCGAGAGAGCAGTTCTTC. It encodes CASSLDPRLPREQFF.

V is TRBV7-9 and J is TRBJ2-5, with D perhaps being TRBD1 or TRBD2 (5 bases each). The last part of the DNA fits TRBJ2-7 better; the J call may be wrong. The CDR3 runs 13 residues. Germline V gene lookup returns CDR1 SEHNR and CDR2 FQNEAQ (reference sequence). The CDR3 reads CASSRDPSLEQYF. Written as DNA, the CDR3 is TGTGCCAGCAGTCGGGACCCTTCCCTCGAGCAGTACTTC.

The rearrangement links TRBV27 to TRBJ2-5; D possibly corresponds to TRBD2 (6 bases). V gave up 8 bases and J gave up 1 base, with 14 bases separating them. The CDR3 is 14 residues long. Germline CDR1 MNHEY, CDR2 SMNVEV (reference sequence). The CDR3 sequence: CASWGRGSQETQYF. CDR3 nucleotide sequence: TGTGCCAGCTGGGGACGGGGGTCCCAAGAGACCCAGTACTTC.

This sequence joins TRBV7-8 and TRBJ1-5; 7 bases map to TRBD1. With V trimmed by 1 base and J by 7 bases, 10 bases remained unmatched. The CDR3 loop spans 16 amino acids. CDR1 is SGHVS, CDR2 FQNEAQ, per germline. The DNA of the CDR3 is TGTGCCAGCAGCTTAGTCTCTAGACAGGGCCGGCAGCCCCAGCATTTT. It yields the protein CASSLVSRQGRQPQHF.

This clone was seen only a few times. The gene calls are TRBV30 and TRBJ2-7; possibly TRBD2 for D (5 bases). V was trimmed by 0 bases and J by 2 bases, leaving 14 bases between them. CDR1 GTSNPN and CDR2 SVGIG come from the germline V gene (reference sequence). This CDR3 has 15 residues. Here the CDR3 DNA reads TGTGCCTGGAGTGTACTCGGCGGGTCAACCTACGAGCAGTACTTC. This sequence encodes CAWSVLGGSTYEQYF. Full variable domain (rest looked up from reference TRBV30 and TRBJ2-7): SQTIHQWPATLVQPVGSPLSLECTVEGTSNPNLYWYRQAAGRGLQLLFYSVGIGQISSEVPQNLSASRPQDRQFILSSKKLLLSDSGFYLCAWSVLGGSTYEQYFGPGTRLTVT.

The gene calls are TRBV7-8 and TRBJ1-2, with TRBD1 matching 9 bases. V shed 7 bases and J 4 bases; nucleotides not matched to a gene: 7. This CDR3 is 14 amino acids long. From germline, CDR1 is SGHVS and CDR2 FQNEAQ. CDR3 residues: CASTVGQGSYGYTF. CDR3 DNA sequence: TGTGCCAGCACCGTGGGACAGGGCTCCTATGGCTACACCTTC.